Listed below are T cell receptor beta chains from one sample, sequenced in a study of cytomegalovirus exposure and HLA in healthy donors. Some clones are missing from TCRdb's copy, which holds only in-frame ones; the method was immunoSEQ multiplex PCR. This repertoire shows around 130,000 clones, about nine tenths found once; its top ten account for approximately 1.5%. Sequencing was carried out using PBMCs. These receptor sequences come from a man aged 25 to 40 in good health and CMV-seronegative. CDR3s include the opening cysteine and the closing phenylalanine or tryptophan. D genes are given only for firm matches. The size field is filled for only some rows; it gives once, few, many or a size class.

V	size	J	D	CDR3	DNA
TRBV7-3	-	TRBJ1-1	-	CASSFLKGSGAFF	TGTGCCAGCAGCTTTTTAAAGGGGTCGGGAGCTTTCTTT
TRBV23-1	-	TRBJ1-1	-	CASRYREGLGTEAFF	TGCGCCAGCAGGTACAGGGAAGGGCTGGGCACTGAAGCTTTCTTT
TRBV5-3	-	TRBJ1-2	-	CARSAEGDCKADIWGYGYTF	TGTGCCAGAAGCGCCGAAGGGGACTGTAAGGCAGACATTTGGGGCTATGGCTACACCTTC
TRBV9	-	TRBJ2-7	-	CASSVGGTGYSYEQYF	TGTGCCAGCAGCGTAGGTGGTACAGGGTATTCCTACGAGCAGTACTTC
TRBV30	-	TRBJ2-7	TRBD1	CAWSVGTGTYEQYF	TGTGCCTGGAGTGTCGGGACAGGAACCTACGAGCAGTACTTC
TRBV15	-	TRBJ1-1	-	CATSRDFVGVTPTYTEAFF	TGTGCCACCAGCAGAGATTTTGTAGGGGTCACCCCCACCTACACTGAAGCTTTCTTT
TRBV6-6	-	TRBJ2-1	TRBD2	CASGGTSVYTGNEQFF	TGTGCCAGCGGAGGGACTAGCGTATATACGGGCAATGAGCAGTTCTTC
TRBV7-7	once	TRBJ2-3	TRBD1	CASAWTGGTDTQYF	TGTGCCAGCGCATGGACAGGGGGCACAGATACGCAGTATTTT
TRBV27	-	TRBJ2-5	-	CASSRTGVRGETQYF	TGTGCCAGCAGCCGCACCGGGGTTCGTGGGGAGACCCAGTACTTC
TRBV29-1	-	TRBJ2-7	TRBD2	CSVGTSSYEQYF	TGCAGCGTCGGGACTAGCAGCTACGAGCAGTACTTC
TRBV6-4	-	TRBJ2-1	-	CASSDPDPTQGHEQFF	TGTGCCAGCAGTGACCCGGACCCAACCCAGGGGCATGAGCAGTTCTTC
TRBV5-1	-	TRBJ2-3	-	CASGPERPQGTDTQYF	TGCGCCAGCGGACCCGAGCGGCCGCAGGGCACAGATACGCAGTATTTT
TRBV27	-	TRBJ2-3	TRBD1	CASSLDRGTDTQYF	TGTGCCAGCAGTCTGGACAGGGGGACAGATACGCAGTATTTT
TRBV7-9	-	TRBJ1-1	-	CASSFSGNTEAFF	TGTGCCAGCAGCTTCTCCGGGAACACTGAAGCTTTCTTT
TRBV10-1	-	TRBJ1-2	TRBD1	CASRGGVNYGYTF	TGCGCCAGCCGAGGGGGCGTTAACTATGGCTACACCTTC
TRBV9	-	TRBJ2-1	TRBD2	CASSVTGLADNNEQFF	TGTGCCAGCAGCGTAACGGGACTAGCGGATAACAATGAGCAGTTCTTC
TRBV6-1	-	TRBJ1-2	-	CASSEGSAGSYGYTF	TGTGCCAGCAGTGAAGGATCGGCAGGTTCCTATGGCTACACCTTC
TRBV2	-	TRBJ1-1	-	CASSRDRNTEAFF	TGTGCCAGCTCCCGAGACAGGAACACTGAAGCTTTCTTT
TRBV5-4	-	TRBJ2-4	TRBD2	CASSPVAGVNIQYF	TGTGCCAGCAGCCCAGTAGCGGGAGTAAACATTCAGTACTTC
TRBV6-1	-	TRBJ2-3	-	CASSEAPVDTQYF	TGTGCCAGCAGTGAAGCGCCAGTAGATACGCAGTATTTT
TRBV11-3	-	TRBJ2-1	-	CASSFGNEQFF	TGTGCCAGCAGCTTCGGCAATGAGCAGTTCTTC